Below, 11 T cell receptor beta chains from the same sample are listed, as sequenced in a study of T cell repertoires in cytomegalovirus infection. MiXCR was run by TCRdb on the reads, yielding one entry per CDR3 protein. The sample yields about 830,000 distinct CDR3 sequences, over 25% seen once. For these TCRs, the target antigens are not known. This material consisted of cultured CD8+ T cells from PBMCs, taken from culture after CMV antigen stimulation. These TCRs come from a human donor in good health (CMV status not recorded). Some clones in this sample may be carry-over from other donors' samples.

The sample holds a few counts of this clonotype. The chain combines TRBV20-1 with TRBJ2-1; D uncertain. Trimming stripped 0 bases from V and 0 bases from J, with 9 bases between. The CDR3 totals 15 residues. CDR1 and CDR2 from the germline V gene are DFQATT and SNEGSKA (reference sequence). The CDR3 protein is CSAREAYSSYNEQFF. The CDR3, as DNA: TGCAGTGCTAGAGAGGCATACAGCTCCTACAATGAGCAGTTCTTC.

The V gene is TRBV4-1, the J gene TRBJ1-1, with D tentatively TRBD1 (5 bases). The CDR3 loop spans 13 amino acids. V was cut by 6 bases and J by 0 bases, with 8 bases left in between. Looked up from germline, CDR1 is MGHRA and CDR2 is YSYEKL. The CDR3 here is CASRGVMNTEAFF. The CDR3 DNA reads as TGCGCCAGCAGGGGGGTCATGAACACTGAAGCTTTCTTT.

This clonotype was counted ten times or more. The CDR3 spells CASSFGLQETQYF. The CDR3 coding sequence is TGTGCCAGCAGCTTCGGCCTCCAGGAGACCCAGTACTTC. The chain is built from TRBV7-2 and TRBJ2-5, with D unresolved. The CDR3 is made up of 13 amino acids. The germline V gene encodes CDR1 SGHTA and CDR2 FQGNSA. V was shortened by 3 bases and J by 5 bases, with 10 bases between the two germline ends.

This clonotype was observed a single time. V is TRBV19 and J is TRBJ2-1, with D perhaps matching TRBD2 (6 bases). With 2 bases removed from V and 7 bases from J, the gap between germline ends came to 15 bases. The CDR3 consists of 15 residues. CDR1 LNHDA and CDR2 SQIVND come from the germline V gene (reference sequence). CDR3 region: CASSISGLPFNEQFF. Here the CDR3 DNA reads TGTGCCAGTAGTATATCGGGACTCCCCTTTAATGAGCAGTTCTTC.

V usage is TRBV28 and J usage is TRBJ1-1; D is unclear. The ends were cut back, 2 bases at V and 8 bases at J, with 6 bases in the middle. The CDR3 contains 11 residues. The germline gives CDR1 MDHEN, CDR2 SYDVKM. For the CDR3, the DNA is TGTGCCAGCAGTTTACCATACGAAGCTTTCTTT. Residues: CASSLPYEAFF.

Concerning this clonotype itself: One end of the junction is discordant with germline, which a read error may explain. CDR3 residues: CASSLAGANYDYTF. The CDR3 region has the DNA TGTGCCAGCAGCTTAGCCGGGGCGAACTATGACTACACCTTC. The chain couples TRBV7-8 to TRBJ1-2; D is perhaps TRBD1 (5 bases). Germline values: CDR1 SGHVS, CDR2 FQNEAQ. CDR3 length: 14 residues.

The chain joins TRBV7-9 to TRBJ1-2; the D is unclear. The CDR3 runs 16 residues. CDR1 and CDR2 (germline): SEHNR, FQNEAQ (reference sequence). V lost 1 base and J 3 bases, leaving 15 bases between the germline ends. CDR3 nucleotide sequence: TGTGCCAGCAGCTTAGGGGGTACCCCGCTTGACTATGGCTACACCTTC. Translating gives CASSLGGTPLDYGYTF.

This clonotype has ten or more counts. The chain has TRBV7-2 and TRBJ2-7; 7 positions agree with TRBD2. The ends lost 1 base at V and 4 bases at J; junction bases unmatched: 7. The germline V gene encodes CDR1 SGHTA and CDR2 FQGNSA. This CDR3 has 15 residues. As DNA, the CDR3 is TGTGCCAGCAGCTTAGGGAGCGGGGTTGCGTACGAGCAGTACGTC. Protein product: CASSLGSGVAYEQYV.

This clonotype turned up a few times. This chain joins TRBV7-9 and TRBJ1-2, with 7 bases matching TRBD1. The CDR3 sequence is 15 residues long. Germline V lookup: CDR1 SEHNR, CDR2 FQNEAQ (reference sequence). The trim removed 5 bases at V and 1 base at J, leaving 7 bases unmatched. The CDR3 sequence is CASSAGTAVNYGYTF. The CDR3 DNA is TGTGCCAGCAGCGCAGGGACAGCGGTTAACTATGGCTACACCTTC.

This clonotype was detected ten times or more. The chain couples TRBV7-6 to TRBJ2-2, with D tentatively TRBD1 (6 bases). The CDR3 covers 17 residues. Germline CDR1 SGHVS, CDR2 FNYEAQ. The V gene lost 5 bases and the J gene lost 3 bases, with 19 bases spanning the gap. The DNA of the CDR3 is TGTGCCAGCAGCCATTCTCCTGGTGGGGGCCACACCGGGGAGCTGTTTTTT. It codes for CASSHSPGGGHTGELFF.

V and J are TRBV28 and TRBJ2-3, with a weak D call TRBD1 (5 bases). Deletions cut 8 bases from V and 6 bases from J, with 12 bases between. Germline V gene lookup returns CDR1 MDHEN and CDR2 SYDVKM. CDR3 length: 12 amino acids. The CDR3 sequence is CASLGPRDTQYF. CDR3 sequence (DNA): TGTGCCAGCCTGGGGCCACGGGATACGCAGTATTTT. The entire variable domain, with the rest obtained from reference TRBV28 and TRBJ2-3, is as follows: DVKVTQSSRYLVKRTGEKVFLECVQDMDHENMFWYRQDPGLGLRLIYFSYDVKMKEKGDIPEGYSVSREKKERFSLILESASTNQTSMYLCASLGPRDTQYFGPGTRLTVL.